These 10 T cell receptor beta chains were sequenced from one sample in a study of type 1 regulatory T cells. These receptors' targets are unknown. One entry per CDR3 protein results from TCRdb running MiXCR on the reads. The table includes approximately 77,000 distinct CDR3 sequences, around 20% detected once. Regarding the study as a whole: Tr1 cells had a more restricted TCR repertoire than non-Tr1 cells.

Input material: cultured type 1 regulatory T (Tr1) cells, either the whole culture or a sorted fraction (not recorded which). The receptor set was obtained from a human donor in good health.

J is TRBJ1-2 and V is TRBV12-3 or TRBV12-4, with TRBD1 as a possible D gene (5 bases). The CDR3 is 15 amino acids. The germline V and J ends were trimmed by 6 bases and 2 bases, with 16 bases remaining between them. This CDR3 is CASRQSLTANYGYTF. In DNA form, the CDR3 reads TGTGCCAGCAGGCAATCTCTGACAGCCAACTATGGCTACACCTTC.

The DNA for the CDR3 is TGCAGTGCTTCCTATATGGGCGGGAGACTCGATGAGCAGTTCTTC. It is translated as CSASYMGGRLDEQFF. The rearrangement links TRBV20-1 to TRBJ2-1; 7 bases match TRBD2. The junction had 15 bases not matched to a gene; V was cut back by 5 bases and J by 8 bases. This CDR3 spans 15 amino acids. CDR1 and CDR2 (germline): DFQATT, SNEGSKA (reference sequence).

The chain carries TRBV5-1 and TRBJ1-1; 7 nucleotides match TRBD1. With 3 bases clipped from V and 2 bases from J, the junction kept 4 bases outside the gene matches. The CDR3 length is 14 residues. From germline, CDR1 is SGHRS and CDR2 YFSETQ. The CDR3 loop is CASSSTGLNTEAFF. CDR3 in DNA: TGCGCCAGCAGCTCGACAGGGCTCAACACTGAAGCTTTCTTT.

This clonotype was seen a handful of times. This sequence joins TRBV6-5 and TRBJ2-2; 10 bases match TRBD2. The germline CDR1 and CDR2 sequences are MNHEY and SVGAGI. V trimming: 6 bases; J trimming: 7 bases; junction bases outside the gene matches: 8. The CDR3 runs 15 residues. CDR3 sequence (DNA): TGTGCCAGCAGATCTAGCGGGAGTTCTAGCGGGGAGCTGTTTTTT. This translates into CASRSSGSSSGELFF.

J is TRBJ1-1 and V is TRBV27; D is perhaps TRBD1 (5 bases). Germline V gene sequence: CDR1 MNHEY, CDR2 SMNVEV (reference sequence). Deletions cut 6 bases from V and 0 bases from J, with 17 bases between. This CDR3 contains 16 residues. This CDR3 is CASSPGRGRMNTEAFF. The CDR3 bases are TGTGCCAGCAGCCCCGGAAGGGGCAGGATGAACACTGAAGCTTTCTTT.

The rearrangement uses TRBV4-1 and TRBJ1-5; TRBD1 is a possible D gene (5 bases). Deletions cut 0 bases from V and 4 bases from J, with 19 bases between. The V gene's germline CDR1 is MGHRA and CDR2 YSYEKL. This CDR3 region has 18 residues. CDR3 protein: CASSQDGPGPWDNQPQHF. DNA of the CDR3: TGCGCCAGCAGCCAAGATGGTCCAGGGCCATGGGATAATCAGCCCCAGCATTTT.

This chain connects TRBV20-1 to TRBJ2-1; tentatively, D is TRBD2 (5 bases). The CDR3 has 13 amino acids. Germline values: CDR1 DFQATT, CDR2 SNEGSKA (reference sequence). V was cut by 6 bases and J by 0 bases, with 9 bases left in between. The CDR3 bases are TGCAGTGCAGAGCGGAGCTCCTACAATGAGCAGTTCTTC. This translates into CSAERSSYNEQFF.

The rearrangement links TRBV20-1 to TRBJ2-7, with D tentatively TRBD2 (6 bases). Germline loops: CDR1 DFQATT, CDR2 SNEGSKA (reference sequence). The CDR3 contains 10 residues. The V end was cut by 5 bases, the J end by 12 bases, with 14 bases between. The CDR3 loop reads CSAGGLETYF. In DNA form, the CDR3 reads TGCAGTGCTGGAGGGTTGGAGACGTACTTC.

This clonotype was counted between two and nine times. The chain has TRBV7-2 and TRBJ2-1, with D perhaps matching TRBD1 (6 bases). The V end was cut by 2 bases, the J end by 0 bases, with 11 bases between. This CDR3 is 16 amino acids long. In germline, CDR1 is SGHTA, CDR2 FQGNSA. This CDR3 reads CASSLIGGSSYNEQFF. The CDR3 DNA reads as TGTGCCAGCAGCTTAATAGGGGGAAGCTCCTACAATGAGCAGTTCTTC.

This clonotype came up a few times. The rearrangement joins TRBV5-1 to TRBJ2-7; TRBD2 aligns across 9 bases. Germline CDR1 and CDR2: SGHRS and YFSETQ. The CDR3 totals 15 residues. The junction had 5 bases not matched to a gene; V was cut back by 0 bases and J by 4 bases. CDR3 amino acids: CASSLVAGVIYEQYF. The CDR3 DNA is TGCGCCAGCAGCTTGGTAGCGGGAGTGATTTACGAGCAGTACTTC.